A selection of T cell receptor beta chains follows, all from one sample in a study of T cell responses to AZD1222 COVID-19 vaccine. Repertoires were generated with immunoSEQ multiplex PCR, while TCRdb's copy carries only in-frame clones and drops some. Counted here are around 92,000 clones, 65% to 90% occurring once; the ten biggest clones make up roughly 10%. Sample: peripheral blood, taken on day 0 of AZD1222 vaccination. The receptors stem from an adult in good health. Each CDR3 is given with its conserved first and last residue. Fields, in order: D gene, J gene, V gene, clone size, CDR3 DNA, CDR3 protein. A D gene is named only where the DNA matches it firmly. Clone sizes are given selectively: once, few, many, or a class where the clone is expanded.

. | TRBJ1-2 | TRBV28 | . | TGTGCCAGCAGTTTGTCCGGGGTCTTAGATGGCTACACCTTC | CASSLSGVLDGYTF
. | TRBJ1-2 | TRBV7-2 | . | TGTGCCAGCCAACTGGACAGTAACCTTAACTATGGCTACACCTTC | CASQLDSNLNYGYTF
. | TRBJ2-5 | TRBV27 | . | TGTGCCAGCAGTTTATCCCTAGACACGAAAAAGGAGGAGACCCAGTACTTC | CASSLSLDTKKEETQYF
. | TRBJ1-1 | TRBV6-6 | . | TGTGCCAGCAGTTACAATTTCGGTGCCACTGAAGCTTTCTTT | CASSYNFGATEAFF
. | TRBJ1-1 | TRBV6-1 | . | TGTGCCAGCAGTGATCCGGGGCTGGTGAACACTGAAGCTTTCTTT | CASSDPGLVNTEAFF
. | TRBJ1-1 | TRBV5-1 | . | TGCGCCAGCACTCAATCACAGGGACGTCGCACTGAAGCTTTCTTT | CASTQSQGRRTEAFF
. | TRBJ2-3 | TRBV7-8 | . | TGTGCCAGCAGCTTGGCCTTTACTGCGGATACGCAGTATTTT | CASSLAFTADTQYF
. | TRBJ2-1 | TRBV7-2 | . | TGTGCCAGCAGCTTAGCGCAGGGTTGGGGTGGTGAGCAGTTCTTC | CASSLAQGWGGEQFF
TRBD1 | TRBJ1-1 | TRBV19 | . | TGTGCCAGTAGTATTACAGGGGCTTCCCTCCTTGACACTGAAGCTTTCTTT | CASSITGASLLDTEAFF
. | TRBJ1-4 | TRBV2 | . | TGTGCCAGCAGGTCCGCCTCTAATGAAAAACTGTTTTTT | CASRSASNEKLFF
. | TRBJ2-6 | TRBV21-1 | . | TGTGCCAGCGGGCCAAAGGGGACAGGCACAAACAGGGGAGCTGGGGCCAACGTCCTGACTTTC | CASGPKGTGTNRGAGANVLTF
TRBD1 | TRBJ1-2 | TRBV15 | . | TGTGCCACCAGCAGAGATCCCACAGGGGGTAACGGCTACACCTTC | CATSRDPTGGNGYTF
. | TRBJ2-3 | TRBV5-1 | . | TGCGCCAGCAGCCCAGGAGGCACAGATACGCAGTATTTT | CASSPGGTDTQYF
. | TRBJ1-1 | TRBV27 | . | TGTGCCAGCAGAGTGAGGGGCAGGCCGAACACTGAAGCTTTCTTT | CASRVRGRPNTEAFF
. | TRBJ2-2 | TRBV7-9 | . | TGTGCCAGCAGCCTAATGCCAGGGGATAACACCGGGGAGCTGTTTTTT | CASSLMPGDNTGELFF
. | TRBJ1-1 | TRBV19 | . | TGTGCCAGCGCAGGGGTGGGGACTGAAGCTTTCTTT | CASAGVGTEAFF
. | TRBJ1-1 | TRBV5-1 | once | TGCGCCAGCAGCTTATCCGGGACGGCGAACACTGAAGCTTTCTTT | CASSLSGTANTEAFF
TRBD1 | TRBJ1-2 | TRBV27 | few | TGTGCCAGCAGTTGGGGGACAGGGGACGGCTACACCTTC | CASSWGTGDGYTF
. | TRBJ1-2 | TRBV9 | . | TGTGCCAGCAGCCCTGAGGGGCTAGCTAACTATGGCTACACCTTC | CASSPEGLANYGYTF
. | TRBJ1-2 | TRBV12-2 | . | TGTGCAAGTCGTCCGGGACTTCCCTGTTATGGCTACACCTTC | CASRPGLPCYGYTF
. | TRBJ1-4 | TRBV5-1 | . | TGCGCCAGCAGCTTGTTGGGGAGGGAAGAAAAACTGTTTTTT | CASSLLGREEKLFF
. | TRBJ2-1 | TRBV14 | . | TGTGCCAGCAGCCAGTTAACAGGGCAGCATGAGCAGTTCTTC | CASSQLTGQHEQFF
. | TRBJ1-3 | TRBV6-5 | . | TGTGCCAGCAGTTATTCTCGGGGGAGCTCTGGAAACACCATATATTTT | CASSYSRGSSGNTIYF
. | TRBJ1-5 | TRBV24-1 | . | TGTGCCACCGCTCAGGGAACGGCTCAGCCCCAGCATTTT | CATAQGTAQPQHF
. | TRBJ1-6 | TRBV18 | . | TGTGCCAGCTCACCTTCCTATAATTCACCCCTCCACTTT | CASSPSYNSPLHF
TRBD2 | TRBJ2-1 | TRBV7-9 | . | TGTGCCAGCAGCCTCCCGACTAGCGGGAGCCGCAACAATGAGCAGTTCTTC | CASSLPTSGSRNNEQFF
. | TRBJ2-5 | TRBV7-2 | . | TGTGCCAGCAGCTTAACGGGGAAGGGGGGCCACGAGACCCAGTACTTC | CASSLTGKGGHETQYF
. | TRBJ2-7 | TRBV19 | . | TGTGCCAGTAGTACGAACACCGTACCCTACGAGCAGTACTTC | CASSTNTVPYEQYF
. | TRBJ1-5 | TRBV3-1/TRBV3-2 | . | TGTGCCAGCAGCCATACCCAGGGACGGAATCTCAATCAGCCCCAGCATTTT | CASSHTQGRNLNQPQHF
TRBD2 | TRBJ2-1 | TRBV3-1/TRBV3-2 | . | TGTGCCAGCAGCCGGCGGACTAGCGGGAGTTCCTACAATGAGCAGTTCTTC | CASSRRTSGSSYNEQFF
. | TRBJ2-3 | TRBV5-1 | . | TGCGCCAGCACGCAGAGCACAGATACGCAGTATTTT | CASTQSTDTQYF
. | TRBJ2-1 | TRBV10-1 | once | TGCGCCAGCAGGTGGGCGGGAAGCTCCTACAATGAGCAGTTCTTC | CASRWAGSSYNEQFF
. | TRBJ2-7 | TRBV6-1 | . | TGTGCCAGCAGTGAAAGGGACGGTTCCTACGAGCAACTCTTC | CASSERDGSYEQLF
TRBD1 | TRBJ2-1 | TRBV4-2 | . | TGTGCCAGCAGCCCCGAACAGGGGGCGCGCGGTGAGCAGTTCTTC | CASSPEQGARGEQFF
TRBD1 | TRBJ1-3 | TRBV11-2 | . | TGTGCCAGCAGCACCGGACAGGGAGGTAGAAACACCATATATTTT | CASSTGQGGRNTIYF
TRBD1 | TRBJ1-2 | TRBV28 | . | TGTGCCAGCAGTTTATCGACAGGGGGCAAGAGTGGCTACACCTTC | CASSLSTGGKSGYTF
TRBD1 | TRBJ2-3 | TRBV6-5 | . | TGTGCCAGCAGTTACCGACCCGGGACAGGGGACGATACGCAGTATTTT | CASSYRPGTGDDTQYF
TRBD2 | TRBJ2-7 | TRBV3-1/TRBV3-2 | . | TGTGCCAGCAGCCAACTGTCTAGCGGGGGGGCGATCGAGCAGTACTTC | CASSQLSSGGAIEQYF
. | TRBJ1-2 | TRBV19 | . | TGTGCCAGTACCTCTCTCGCCCGGGAAAACTATGGCTACACCTTC | CASTSLARENYGYTF
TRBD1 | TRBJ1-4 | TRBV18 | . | TGTGCCAGCTCACAACAGGGGCAAAAGGAAAAACTGTTTTTT | CASSQQGQKEKLFF